The T cell receptor beta chain under discussion was sequenced for a study of T-cell memory formation after mild COVID-19. Background on the study: TCR clusters mostly belonged to single donors.

TCRdb re-called the 5' RACE reads through MiXCR, storing one row per CDR3 protein. This table holds some 120,000 distinct CDR3 sequences, approximately 6.3% found once. This clonotype was observed a handful of times. The antigen remains undetermined. Its ends do not fully match the called genes, so a read error is possible. Study findings and constraints: Some clones that responded turned up in pre-infection memory, which suggests that cross-reactive memory joined in.

The germline gives CDR1 DFQATT, CDR2 SNEGSKA (reference sequence). The CDR3 extends over 13 amino acids. Specimen: PBMCs or a T cell subset sorted from them (not recorded which). The receptor was derived from an adult woman who had mild COVID-19 (a few samples of this study predate the infection). Cell type and time point are not known. The gene calls are TRBV20-1 and TRBJ1-5; D possibly corresponds to TRBD1 (6 bases). For the CDR3, the DNA is TGCAGTGCTAGAGTTACAGGGAATCGGCCCCAGCATTTT. This encodes CSARVTGNRPQHF.